This paragraph reports one T cell receptor beta chain. Original processing notes: Estimation of nucleated cell counts was performed using reference gene primer amplification. Using immunoSEQ multiplex PCR, the repertoire was profiled, and TCRdb retains in-frame clones only, with some absent. The DNA gave D and trimming, while V, J and clone size come from that table. Here the sample spans about 170,000 clones, around four fifths being singletons. The source of the sample is a study of blood T cell repertoires in COVID-19. For the study at large: The United States, Italy and Spain were the sources of the acute and convalescent COVID-19 samples.

The CDR3 has 16 residues. Germline V gene data show CDR1 as SGHKS and CDR2 as YYEKEE (reference sequence). V dropped 4 bases and J dropped 2 bases, with 15 bases sitting between them. The sample comprised peripheral blood. The sequence derives from a man in his forties who had recovered from COVID-19. This chain links TRBV5-5 with TRBJ2-2; D unresolved. In nucleotides, the CDR3 is TGTGCCAGCAGCGAGTTAGCCACACACAACACCGGGGAGCTGTTTTTT. Amino acid sequence: CASSELATHNTGELFF.